One and the same sample provided the 16 T cell receptor beta chains below, sequenced in a study of early T cells in non-severe SARS-CoV-2 infection. TCRdb fed the 5' RACE reads into MiXCR, producing one record per CDR3 protein. The sample yields about 84,000 distinct CDR3 sequences, 12% seen once. Material: whole blood. All receptors come from an adult who was a healthcare worker with PCR-confirmed SARS-CoV-2 infection or an uninfected control (not recorded which).

This clonotype has ten or more counts. V usage is TRBV20-1 and J usage is TRBJ2-1; D remains ambiguous. Trimming pared 5 bases from V and 3 bases from J, leaving 14 bases between. Germline V gene lookup returns CDR1 DFQATT and CDR2 SNEGSKA (reference sequence). The CDR3 length is 14 residues. CDR3 protein: CSAPSGIIYNEQFF. The CDR3 region has the DNA TGCAGTGCTCCTTCAGGCATAATCTACAATGAGCAGTTCTTC.

The chain uses TRBV6-6 and TRBJ1-6; tentatively, D is TRBD1 (5 bases). This CDR3 comprises 18 residues. Germline V gene data show CDR1 as MNHNY and CDR2 as SVGAGI (reference sequence). Trimming pared 7 bases from V and 1 base from J, leaving 20 bases between. The CDR3 region has the DNA TGTGCCAGCAATCCCAACCGACAGTTCGAGTCCTATAATTCACCCCTCCACTTT. Amino acids: CASNPNRQFESYNSPLHF.

A few counts support this clonotype. The gene calls are TRBV7-2 and TRBJ2-7; D ambiguous. Germline CDR1 SGHTA, CDR2 FQGNSA. V shed 1 base and J shed 0 bases, with 10 bases lying between them. The CDR3 length is 15 residues. The CDR3, as DNA: TGTGCCAGCAGCTTAGGTGGCATTAGCTCCTACGAGCAGTACTTC. Translating gives CASSLGGISSYEQYF.

This clonotype appeared many times. The gene calls are TRBV6-6 and TRBJ1-1; 8 nucleotides line up with TRBD1. The CDR3 is 17 amino acids. The germline V gene encodes CDR1 MNHNY and CDR2 SVGAGI (reference sequence). The V gene end was trimmed by 0 bases and the J gene end by 6 bases; junction bases not matched to a gene: 12. The CDR3 loop reads CASSYSRGGTGLSEAFF. The DNA of the CDR3 is TGTGCCAGCAGTTACTCAAGAGGGGGGACAGGTCTTTCTGAAGCTTTCTTT.

In this sample, this clonotype turned up a few times. V and J are TRBV6-2 or TRBV6-3 and TRBJ1-4; D gene unclear. The CDR3 length is 15 residues. V dropped 2 bases and J dropped 0 bases, with 7 bases sitting between them. From germline, CDR1 is MNHEY and CDR2 SVGEGT. CDR3 nucleotide sequence: TGTGCCAGCAGTTACCCCTACGCAACTAATGAAAAACTGTTTTTT. Protein sequence: CASSYPYATNEKLFF.

This clonotype was observed many times. This sequence joins TRBV4-1 and TRBJ1-5; no reliable D call. CDR1 and CDR2 (germline): MGHRA, YSYEKL. V lost 0 bases and J lost 6, with 9 bases in between. This CDR3 is built from 14 residues. CDR3 sequence: CASSQERSGQPQHF. The CDR3 DNA follows: TGCGCCAGCAGCCAAGAACGGAGCGGTCAGCCCCAGCATTTT.

This clonotype was observed at least ten times. The V and J genes are TRBV29-1 and TRBJ1-2; a possible D gene is TRBD1 (5 bases). Looked up from germline, CDR1 is SQVTM and CDR2 is ANQGSEA. The germline V and J ends were trimmed by 3 bases and 4 bases, with 9 bases remaining between them. The CDR3 is made up of 12 amino acids. In DNA form, the CDR3 reads TGCAGCGTTGACAGGGCGGTCTATGGCTACACCTTC. Translated: CSVDRAVYGYTF.

This clonotype was seen repeatedly, ten times or more. The chain joins TRBV11-2 to TRBJ2-4, with D unresolved. V lost 5 bases and J lost 0, with 11 bases in between. The CDR3 contains 15 residues. Germline values: CDR1 SGHAT, CDR2 FQNNGV. In DNA, the CDR3 is TGTGCCAGCAGCGCCGCCTTTCTAGCCAAAAACATTCAGTACTTC. It encodes CASSAAFLAKNIQYF.

The sample holds many counts of this clonotype. The chain is built from TRBV18 and TRBJ1-3; D possibly corresponds to TRBD1 (5 bases). The germline CDR1 and CDR2 sequences are KGHSH and LQKENI. Trimming left V 2 bases short and J 1 base short, with 6 bases between. The CDR3 is 14 amino acids. The CDR3 loop reads CASSPRGSGNTIYF. In DNA form, the CDR3 reads TGTGCCAGCTCACCAAGGGGTTCTGGAAACACCATATATTTT.

The J gene is TRBJ2-3, the V gene TRBV29-1; possibly TRBD2 for D (5 bases). In germline, CDR1 is SQVTM, CDR2 ANQGSEA. The CDR3 runs 13 residues. V lost 6 bases and J lost 1, with 11 bases in between. This CDR3 reads CSVLKGGTDTQYF. CDR3 nucleotides: TGCAGCGTCCTGAAGGGAGGCACAGATACGCAGTATTTT.

This chain connects TRBV29-1 to TRBJ1-2; tentative D call: TRBD1 (6 bases). CDR1 and CDR2 (germline): SQVTM, ANQGSEA. The CDR3 is 13 amino acids. Trimming cost V 3 bases and J 6 bases, with 14 bases left between them. The CDR3 loop reads CSVDPGESDGYTF. The CDR3 DNA sequence: TGCAGCGTTGACCCAGGGGAATCAGATGGCTACACCTTC.

This clonotype has at least ten counts. V gene TRBV25-1 combines with J gene TRBJ2-1; D is perhaps TRBD1 (6 bases). CDR1 and CDR2 from the germline V gene are MGHDK and SYGVNS. Trimming took 5 bases from V and 0 from J, leaving 11 bases between them. The CDR3 has 15 amino acids. CDR3 sequence (DNA): TGTGCCAGCAGTAAGGGGGTGAGCTCCTACAATGAGCAGTTCTTC. Amino acids: CASSKGVSSYNEQFF.

This clonotype was picked up many times. This chain connects TRBV20-1 to TRBJ2-3; the D gene could be TRBD1 or TRBD2 (5 bases each). CDR3 length: 13 residues. The germline V and J ends were trimmed by 3 bases and 6 bases, with 13 bases remaining between them. Germline values: CDR1 DFQATT, CDR2 SNEGSKA (reference sequence). CDR3 residues: CSASKIEGDTQYF. The CDR3 nucleotides are TGCAGTGCTAGCAAGATCGAGGGGGATACGCAGTATTTT.

The table lists this clonotype with many counts. The chain has TRBV27 and TRBJ2-7; D is unresolved. Germline loops: CDR1 MNHEY, CDR2 SMNVEV (reference sequence). Trimming shortened V by 0 bases and J by 0 bases, and 12 bases separated the two germline ends. This CDR3 region has 16 residues. The CDR3 DNA reads as TGTGCCAGCAGTTTATCCTACAGATATAGCTCCTACGAGCAGTACTTC. This sequence encodes CASSLSYRYSSYEQYF.

This clonotype has a count of ten or more. This chain links TRBV7-9 with TRBJ2-7; 7 positions match TRBD2. Looked up from germline, CDR1 is SEHNR and CDR2 is FQNEAQ (reference sequence). The length of the CDR3 is 15 residues. The ends lost 2 bases at V and 5 bases at J; junction bases unmatched: 9. The CDR3 DNA reads as TGTGCCAGCAGCTTATCCGTGGGAGGGAGGGACGAGCAGTACTTC. Amino acid sequence: CASSLSVGGRDEQYF.

This clonotype was seen many times. The chain combines TRBV24-1 with TRBJ2-1; 9 bases fit TRBD1. Trimming cost V 5 bases and J 2 bases; bases outside gene matches: 9. The CDR3 length is 17 residues. Germline V CDR1 and CDR2: KGHDR, SFDVKD. CDR3 coding DNA: TGTGCCACCAGTGCCTTCCGGGACAGGGAAACCTACAATGAGCAGTTCTTC. Translated, it gives CATSAFRDRETYNEQFF.